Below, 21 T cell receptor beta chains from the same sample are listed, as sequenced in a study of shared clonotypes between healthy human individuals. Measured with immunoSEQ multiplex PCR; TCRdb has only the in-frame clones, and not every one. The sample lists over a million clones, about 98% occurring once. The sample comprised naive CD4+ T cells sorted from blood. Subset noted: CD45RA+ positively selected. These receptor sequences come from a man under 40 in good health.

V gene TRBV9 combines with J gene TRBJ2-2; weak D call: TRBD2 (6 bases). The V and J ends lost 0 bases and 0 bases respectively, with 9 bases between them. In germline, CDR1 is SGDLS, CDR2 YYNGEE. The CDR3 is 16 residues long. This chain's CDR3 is CASSVDGRPNTGELFF. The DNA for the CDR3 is TGTGCCAGCAGCGTAGATGGGAGGCCGAACACCGGGGAGCTGTTTTTT.

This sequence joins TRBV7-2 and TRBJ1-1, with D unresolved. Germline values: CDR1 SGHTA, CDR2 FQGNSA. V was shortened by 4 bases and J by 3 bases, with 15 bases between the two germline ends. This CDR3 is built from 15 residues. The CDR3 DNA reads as TGTGCCAGCAGCTCCTTACGGGGTAAGGACACTGAAGCTTTCTTT. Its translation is CASSSLRGKDTEAFF.

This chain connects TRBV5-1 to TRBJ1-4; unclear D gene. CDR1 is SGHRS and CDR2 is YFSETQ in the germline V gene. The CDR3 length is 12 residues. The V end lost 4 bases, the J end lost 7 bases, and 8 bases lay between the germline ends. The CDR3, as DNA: TGCGCCAGCAGCGAACCAGGTGAAAAACTGTTTTTT. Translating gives CASSEPGEKLFF.

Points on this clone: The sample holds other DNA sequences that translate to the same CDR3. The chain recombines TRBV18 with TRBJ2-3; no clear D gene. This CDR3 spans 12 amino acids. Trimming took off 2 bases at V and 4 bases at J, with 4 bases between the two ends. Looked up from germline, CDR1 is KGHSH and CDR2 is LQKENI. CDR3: CASSPKPDTQYF. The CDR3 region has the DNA TGTGCCAGCTCACCAAAGCCAGATACGCAGTATTTT. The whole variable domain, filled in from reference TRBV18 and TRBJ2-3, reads NAGVMQNPRHLVRRRGQEARLRCSPMKGHSHVYWYRQLPEEGLKFMVYLQKENIIDESGMPKERFSAEFPKEGPSILRIQQVVRGDSAAYFCASSPKPDTQYFGPGTRLTVL.

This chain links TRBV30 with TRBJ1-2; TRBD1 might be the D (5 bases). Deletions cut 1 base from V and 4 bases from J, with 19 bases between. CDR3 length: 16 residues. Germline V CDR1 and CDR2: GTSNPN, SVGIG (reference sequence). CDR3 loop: CAWSGSTEGSVYGYTF. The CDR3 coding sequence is TGTGCCTGGAGTGGCTCTACCGAGGGGTCGGTCTATGGCTACACCTTC.

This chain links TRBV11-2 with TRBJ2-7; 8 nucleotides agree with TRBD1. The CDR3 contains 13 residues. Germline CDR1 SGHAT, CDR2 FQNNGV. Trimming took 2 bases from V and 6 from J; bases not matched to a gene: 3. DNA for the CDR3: TGTGCCAGCAGCTTAAGTGACAGGGGCGAGCAGTACTTC. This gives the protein CASSLSDRGEQYF.

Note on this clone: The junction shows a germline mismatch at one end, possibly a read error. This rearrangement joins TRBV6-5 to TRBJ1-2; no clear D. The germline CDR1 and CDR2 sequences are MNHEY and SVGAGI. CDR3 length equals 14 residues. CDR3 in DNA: TGTGCCAGCAGTGACTCCGGGCCGTACACAGGCTACACCTTC. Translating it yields CASSDSGPYTGYTF.

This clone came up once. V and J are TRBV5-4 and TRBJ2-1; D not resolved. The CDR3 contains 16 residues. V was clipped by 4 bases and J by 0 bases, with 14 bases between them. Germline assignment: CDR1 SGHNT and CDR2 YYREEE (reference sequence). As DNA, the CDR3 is TGTGCCAGCAGCCGATCTTTAGAAACCTCCTACAATGAGCAGTTCTTC. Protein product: CASSRSLETSYNEQFF.

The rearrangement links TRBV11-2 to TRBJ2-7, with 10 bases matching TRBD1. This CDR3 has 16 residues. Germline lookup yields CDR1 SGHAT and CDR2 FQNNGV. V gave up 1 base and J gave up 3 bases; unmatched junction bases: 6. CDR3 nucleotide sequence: TGTGCCAGCAGCTTAGGGGACCGGGACAGGGGCTACGAGCAGTACTTC. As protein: CASSLGDRDRGYEQYF.

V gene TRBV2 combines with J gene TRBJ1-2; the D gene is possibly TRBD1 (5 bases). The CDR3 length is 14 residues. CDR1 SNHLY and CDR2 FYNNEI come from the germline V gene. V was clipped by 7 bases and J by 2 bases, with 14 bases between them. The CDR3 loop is CASTPTVSNYGYTF. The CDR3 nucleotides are TGTGCCAGCACGCCGACAGTGTCAAACTATGGCTACACCTTC.

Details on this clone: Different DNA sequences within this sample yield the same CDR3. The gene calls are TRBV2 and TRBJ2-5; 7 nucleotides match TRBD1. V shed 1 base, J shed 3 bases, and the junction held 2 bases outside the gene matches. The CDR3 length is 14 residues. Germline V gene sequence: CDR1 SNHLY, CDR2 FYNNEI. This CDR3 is CASSEETGKETQYF. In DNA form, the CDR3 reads TGTGCCAGCAGTGAAGAGACAGGGAAAGAGACCCAGTACTTC.

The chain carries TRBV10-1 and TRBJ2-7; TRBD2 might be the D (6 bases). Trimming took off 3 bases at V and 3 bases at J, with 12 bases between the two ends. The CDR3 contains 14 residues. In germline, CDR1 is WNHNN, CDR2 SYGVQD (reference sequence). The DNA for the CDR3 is TGCGCCAGCAGTGAATCGGGACTTGACTACGAGCAGTACTTC. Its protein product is CASSESGLDYEQYF.

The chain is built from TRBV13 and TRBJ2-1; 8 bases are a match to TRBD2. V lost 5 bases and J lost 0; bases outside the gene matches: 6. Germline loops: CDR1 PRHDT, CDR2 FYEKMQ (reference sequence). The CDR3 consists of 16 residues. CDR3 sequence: CASSIRTSSSYNEQFF. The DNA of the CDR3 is TGTGCCAGCAGCATCAGGACTAGCAGCTCCTACAATGAGCAGTTCTTC. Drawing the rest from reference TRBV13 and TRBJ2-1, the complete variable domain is AAGVIQSPRHLIKEKRETATLKCYPIPRHDTVYWYQQGPGQDPQFLISFYEKMQSDKGSIPDRFSAQQFSDYHSELNMSSLELGDSALYFCASSIRTSSSYNEQFFGPGTRLTVL.

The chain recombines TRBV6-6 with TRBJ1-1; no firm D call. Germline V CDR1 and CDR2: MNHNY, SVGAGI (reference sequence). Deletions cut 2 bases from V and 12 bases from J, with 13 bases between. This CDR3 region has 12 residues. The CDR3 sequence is CASSYVWGESFF. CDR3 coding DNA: TGTGCCAGCAGTTACGTATGGGGTGAGTCTTTCTTT.

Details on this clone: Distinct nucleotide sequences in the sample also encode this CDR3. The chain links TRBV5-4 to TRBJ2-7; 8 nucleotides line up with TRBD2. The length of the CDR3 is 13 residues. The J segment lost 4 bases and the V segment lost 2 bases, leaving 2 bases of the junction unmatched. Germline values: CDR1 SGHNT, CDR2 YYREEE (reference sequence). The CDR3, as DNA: TGTGCCAGCAGCTTAACGGGAGGGTACGAGCAGTACTTC. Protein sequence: CASSLTGGYEQYF.

CDR3 region: CASSPLDRARYEQYF. The CDR3 DNA follows: TGTGCCAGCTCACCACTGGACAGGGCTCGCTACGAGCAGTACTTC. V usage is TRBV18 and J usage is TRBJ2-7; 8 nucleotides line up with TRBD1. V lost 1 base, J lost 3 bases, and 5 bases stayed unmatched. CDR1 is KGHSH, CDR2 LQKENI, per germline. The CDR3 length is 15 residues.

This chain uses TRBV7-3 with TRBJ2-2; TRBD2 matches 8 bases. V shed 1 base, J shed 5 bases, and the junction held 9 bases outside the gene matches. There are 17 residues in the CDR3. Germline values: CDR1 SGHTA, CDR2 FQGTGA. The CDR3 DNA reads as TGTGCCAGCAGCTTAAGCCGGGCTAGCGGGTCTACCGGGGAGCTGTTTTTT. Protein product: CASSLSRASGSTGELFF.

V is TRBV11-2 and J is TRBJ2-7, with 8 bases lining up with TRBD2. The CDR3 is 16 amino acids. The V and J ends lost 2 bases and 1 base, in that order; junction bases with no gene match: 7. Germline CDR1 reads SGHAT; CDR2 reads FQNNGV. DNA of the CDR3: TGTGCCAGCAGCTTAAAGATACTAGCGGTTTCCTACGAGCAGTACTTC. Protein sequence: CASSLKILAVSYEQYF.

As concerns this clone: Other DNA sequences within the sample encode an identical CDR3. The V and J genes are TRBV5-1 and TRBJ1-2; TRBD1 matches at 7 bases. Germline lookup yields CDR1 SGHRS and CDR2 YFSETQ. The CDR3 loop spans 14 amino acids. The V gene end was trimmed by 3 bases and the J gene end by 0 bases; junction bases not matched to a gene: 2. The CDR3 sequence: CASSSTGSNYGYTF. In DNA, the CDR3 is TGCGCCAGCAGCTCGACAGGGTCTAACTATGGCTACACCTTC.

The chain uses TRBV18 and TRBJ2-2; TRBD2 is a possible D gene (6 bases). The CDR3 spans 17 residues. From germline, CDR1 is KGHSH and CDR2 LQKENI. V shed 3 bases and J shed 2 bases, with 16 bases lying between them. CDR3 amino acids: CASSPQVPDYNTGELFF. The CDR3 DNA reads TGTGCCAGCTCACCCCAAGTACCGGACTACAACACCGGGGAGCTGTTTTTT.

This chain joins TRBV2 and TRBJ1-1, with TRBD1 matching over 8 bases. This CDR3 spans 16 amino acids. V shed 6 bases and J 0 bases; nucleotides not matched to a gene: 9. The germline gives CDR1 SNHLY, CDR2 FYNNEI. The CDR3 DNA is TGTGCCAGCAGAAAGGACAGGGCCATCATGAACACTGAAGCTTTCTTT. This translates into CASRKDRAIMNTEAFF. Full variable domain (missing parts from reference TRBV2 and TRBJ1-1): EPEVTQTPSHQVTQMGQEVILRCVPISNHLYFYWYRQILGQKVEFLVSFYNNEISEKSEIFDDQFSVERPDGSNFTLKIRSTKLEDSAMYFCASRKDRAIMNTEAFFGQGTRLTVV.